The clone carrying this T cell receptor beta chain was seen more than once but under ten times. What it binds is unknown. The sample comes from a study of radiotherapy plus CTLA-4 blockade in lung cancer. Across the whole study: The study recorded objective responses in roughly 20% of patients and disease control in around 31%. Study-level findings and limits: Expansion of tumor-derived TCR clones was observed in blood after radiotherapy plus ipilimumab.

With ipilimumab providing CTLA-4 blockade, focal radiation was administered to patients who had chemo-refractory metastatic non-small-cell lung cancer. The table came from immunoSEQ multiplex PCR; TCRdb's copy has only in-frame clones and leaves some out. The sample has tens of thousands of clones, 83% seen once; the top ten hold around 0.9%. The clonotype originates from a human donor with non-small cell lung cancer who had stable disease on radiotherapy plus ipilimumab. Sequences were derived from peripheral blood, sampled from a patient treated with radiotherapy plus ipilimumab.

The CDR3, as DNA: TGTGCCAGCAGCGTAGGCGGCGGGATCACAGATACGCAGTATTTT. Encoded protein: CASSVGGGITDTQYF. The V gene is TRBV9, the J gene TRBJ2-3; D is possibly TRBD2 (6 bases). CDR1 and CDR2 from the germline V gene are SGDLS and YYNGEE. This CDR3 has 15 amino acids. The V and J ends lost 0 bases and 2 bases respectively, with 10 bases between them.